A selection of T cell receptor beta chains follows, all from one sample in a study of shared clonotypes between healthy human individuals. Sequencing used immunoSEQ multiplex PCR; TCRdb keeps in-frame clones, though not all of them. The sample includes hundreds of thousands of clones, 96% of them seen just once. The sequenced sample consisted of memory CD8+ T cells sorted from blood. The receptors here all came from a man aged 30 to 39 in good health. Each CDR3 is given with its conserved first and last residue. A D gene is named only where the DNA matches it firmly. Expanded clones are given a class, and other clones once, few, many or no size at all.

NA	TRBV5-5	TRBD2	TRBJ2-5	CASSLSLAGGFEKETQYF	TGTGCCAGCAGCTTGTCCCTAGCGGGAGGGTTCGAAAAAGAGACCCAGTACTTC
NA	TRBV28	TRBD2	TRBJ2-7	CASSTGALADLNEQYF	TGTGCCAGCAGTACCGGGGCCCTAGCGGACTTAAACGAGCAGTACTTC
NA	TRBV5-1	TRBD2	TRBJ2-1	CASSLGGLAGGQFF	TGCGCCAGCAGCTTAGGGGGACTAGCGGGAGGGCAGTTCTTC
NA	TRBV29-1	NA	TRBJ1-1	CSVERLLNTEAFF	TGCAGCGTTGAGAGGCTACTGAACACTGAAGCTTTCTTT
NA	TRBV5-5	TRBD2	TRBJ2-7	CASSSDAGGSYEQYF	TGTGCCAGCAGCTCGGATGCGGGAGGATCCTACGAGCAGTACTTC
few	TRBV20-1	NA	TRBJ1-2	CSARDTYYTF	TGCAGTGCTAGAGATACATACTACACCTTC
NA	TRBV11-3	NA	TRBJ2-7	CASSLDSTSNEQYF	TGTGCCAGCAGCTTAGACTCAACTAGCAACGAGCAGTACTTC
NA	TRBV7-3	NA	TRBJ2-3	CASSLAASTDTQYF	TGTGCCAGCAGCCTCGCGGCTAGCACAGATACGCAGTATTTT
NA	TRBV6-5	TRBD1	TRBJ1-6	CASSYSMGTGGSPLHF	TGTGCCAGCAGTTACTCGATGGGGACAGGGGGTTCACCCCTCCACTTT
NA	TRBV21-1	NA	TRBJ2-1	CASSGAGTGSYNEQFF	TGTGCCAGCAGCGGAGCCGGGACAGGATCCTACAATGAGCAGTTCTTC
NA	TRBV5-4	TRBD2	TRBJ2-4	CASSSGGSRDIQYF	TGTGCCAGCAGCTCGGGGGGGTCAAGGGACATTCAGTACTTC
NA	TRBV30	TRBD1	TRBJ2-7	CAGSRGRYEQYF	TGTGCCGGAAGCAGGGGGCGATACGAGCAGTACTTC
NA	TRBV6-5	NA	TRBJ2-2	CASSYFGGELFF	TGTGCCAGCAGTTACTTTGGCGGGGAGCTGTTTTTT
NA	TRBV10-2	NA	TRBJ2-3	CASSESIGPDTQYF	TGCGCCAGCAGTGAGTCGATCGGCCCAGATACGCAGTATTTT
NA	TRBV12-5	NA	TRBJ2-2	CASGLVLAKDTGELFF	TGTGCTAGTGGTTTGGTACTCGCCAAAGACACCGGGGAGCTGTTTTTT
NA	TRBV28	NA	TRBJ2-4	CASSRRGVLAKNIQYF	TGTGCCAGCAGCAGAAGGGGTGTCCTAGCCAAAAACATTCAGTACTTC
NA	TRBV5-1	TRBD1	TRBJ2-7	CASSWEGGSSYEQYF	TGCGCCAGCAGCTGGGAAGGGGGCAGCTCCTACGAGCAGTACTTC
NA	TRBV4-2	NA	TRBJ1-3	CASSQVSDSSGNTIYF	TGTGCCAGCAGCCAAGTCTCGGACAGCTCTGGAAACACCATATATTTT
NA	TRBV28	NA	TRBJ1-5	CASSFREGRQPQHF	TGTGCCAGCAGTTTCCGAGAGGGGAGGCAGCCCCAGCATTTT
NA	TRBV11-2	TRBD1	TRBJ2-7	CASSAGGYEQYF	TGTGCCAGCAGCGCAGGGGGCTACGAGCAGTACTTC
NA	TRBV29-1	TRBD1	TRBJ1-1	CSVASTGEAEAFF	TGCAGCGTTGCCTCGACAGGGGAGGCTGAAGCTTTCTTT
NA	TRBV19	NA	TRBJ1-1	CASSITGSTEAFF	TGTGCCAGTAGTATAACAGGGAGCACTGAAGCTTTCTTT
once	TRBV10-3	TRBD2	TRBJ2-1	CAISEREGGNEQFF	TGTGCCATCAGTGAACGGGAGGGCGGGAATGAGCAGTTCTTC
NA	TRBV30	NA	TRBJ2-2	CAWSVPSLGTGELFF	TGTGCCTGGAGTGTACCTTCCCTTGGAACCGGGGAGCTGTTTTTT
NA	TRBV2	NA	TRBJ2-7	CASTLAPIYEQYF	TGTGCCAGCACTCTTGCCCCTATCTACGAGCAGTACTTC
NA	TRBV7-2	NA	TRBJ1-3	CASSSNFGNTIYF	TGTGCCAGCAGCTCTAACTTTGGAAACACCATATATTTT
NA	TRBV5-3	TRBD1	TRBJ1-2	CARSSQGGHTF	TGTGCCAGAAGCTCCCAGGGGGGACACACCTTC